This T cell receptor beta chain was profiled in a study of Ad26.COV2.S vaccination and SARS-CoV-2 variants. Study background: Once, or twice with 56 days between doses, Ad26.COV2.S was given intramuscularly.

Findings and caveats of the study: Vaccinated individuals (as opposed to placebo recipients) had higher spike-specific TCR breadth. Breadth, reportedly substantial, characterized the spike-specific CD8+ and CD4+ T cell responses after vaccination.

Some clones are missing from TCRdb's copy, which holds only in-frame ones; the method was immunoSEQ multiplex PCR. The sample carries 510,000 or so clones, 87% recorded once. Treatment reported: roughly 19 received Ad26.COV2.S at low or high dose, single or two shots; about 5 received placebo; per-sample allocation not given. Samples analyzed were those drawn on day 63 after the first vaccine or placebo injection. At a Boston site, the person donating was an adult of 18-55 years. With regard to this clone: The antigen is unknown.

The V end lost 5 bases, the J end lost 2 bases, and 8 bases lay between the germline ends. The CDR3 sequence is 13 residues long. Germline CDR1 reads SGHAT; CDR2 reads FQNNGV. This receptor was taken from a person aged 18-60 years who received the Ad26.COV2.S COVID-19 vaccine or a placebo. V is TRBV11-2 and J is TRBJ2-3; D not resolved. This specimen was peripheral blood, taken in a trial of Ad26.COV2.S vaccine versus placebo. In nucleotides, the CDR3 is TGTGCCAGCAGCACCGCGGACACAGATACGCAGTATTTT. Protein sequence: CASSTADTDTQYF. The entire variable domain, with the rest obtained from reference TRBV11-2 and TRBJ2-3, is as follows: EAGVAQSPRYKIIEKRQSVAFWCNPISGHATLYWYQQILGQGPKLLIQFQNNGVVDDSQLPKDRFSAERLKGVDSTLKIQPAKLEDSAVYLCASSTADTDTQYFGPGTRLTVL.